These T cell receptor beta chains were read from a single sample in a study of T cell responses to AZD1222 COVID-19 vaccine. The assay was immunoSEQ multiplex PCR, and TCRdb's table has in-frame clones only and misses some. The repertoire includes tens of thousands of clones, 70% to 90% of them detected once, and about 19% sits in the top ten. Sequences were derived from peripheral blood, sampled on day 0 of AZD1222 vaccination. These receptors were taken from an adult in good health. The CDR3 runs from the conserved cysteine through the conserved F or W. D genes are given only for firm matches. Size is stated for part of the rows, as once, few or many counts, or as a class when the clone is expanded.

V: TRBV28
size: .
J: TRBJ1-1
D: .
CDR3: CAVGDIQGFF
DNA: TGTGCCGTAGGGGACATTCAAGGTTTCTTT

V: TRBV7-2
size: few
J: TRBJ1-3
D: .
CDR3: CASSLVGDSGNTIYF
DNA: TGTGCCAGCAGCTTAGTCGGGGACTCTGGAAACACCATATATTTT

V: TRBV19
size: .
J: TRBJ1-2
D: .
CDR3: CASSNRDRGYTF
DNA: TGTGCCAGTAGTAATCGGGACCGTGGCTACACCTTC

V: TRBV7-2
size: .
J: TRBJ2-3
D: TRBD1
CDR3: CASSSGLGQGGDTQYF
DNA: TGTGCCAGCAGCTCAGGACTTGGACAGGGGGGAGATACGCAGTATTTT

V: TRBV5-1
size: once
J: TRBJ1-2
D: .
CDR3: CASSPTGGEGGGYTF
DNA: TGCGCCAGCAGCCCTACCGGTGGGGAAGGGGGAGGCTACACCTTC

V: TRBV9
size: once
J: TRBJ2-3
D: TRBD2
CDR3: CASSVDLSGGSDTQYF
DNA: TGTGCCAGCAGCGTAGATCTTAGCGGGGGTTCAGATACGCAGTATTTT

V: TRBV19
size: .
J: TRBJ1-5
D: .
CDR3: CASSRGGPPNQPQHF
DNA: TGTGCCAGTAGTAGAGGAGGGCCACCCAATCAGCCCCAGCATTTT

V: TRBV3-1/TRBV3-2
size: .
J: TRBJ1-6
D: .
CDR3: CASSKGDYNSPLHF
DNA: TGTGCCAGCAGCAAGGGTGACTATAATTCACCCCTCCACTTT

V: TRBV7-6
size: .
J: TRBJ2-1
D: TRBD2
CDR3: CASSSLAGSTNEQFF
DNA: TGTGCCAGCAGCTCCCTAGCGGGGTCGACTAATGAGCAGTTCTTC

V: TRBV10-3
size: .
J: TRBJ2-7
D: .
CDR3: CAIGTLEYEQYF
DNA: TGTGCCATTGGGACTTTGGAGTACGAGCAGTACTTC

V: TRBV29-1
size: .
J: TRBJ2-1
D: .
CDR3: CSVDRVNEQFF
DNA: TGCAGCGTTGACAGGGTCAATGAGCAGTTCTTC

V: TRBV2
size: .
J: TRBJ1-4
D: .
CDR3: CASTPGRATNEKLFF
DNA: TGTGCCAGCACCCCTGGACGCGCAACTAATGAAAAACTGTTTTTT

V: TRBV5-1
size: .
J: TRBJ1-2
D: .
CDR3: CASSLGAGSGGYTF
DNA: TGCGCCAGCAGCTTGGGGGCTGGGTCCGGAGGCTACACCTTC

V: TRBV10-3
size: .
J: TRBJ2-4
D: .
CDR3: CAISESTGAKNIQYF
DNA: TGTGCCATCAGTGAGTCGACGGGAGCCAAAAACATTCAGTACTTC

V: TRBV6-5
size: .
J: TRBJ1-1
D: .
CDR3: CASSSSGEAFF
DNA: TGTGCCAGCAGCTCCTCTGGGGAAGCTTTCTTT

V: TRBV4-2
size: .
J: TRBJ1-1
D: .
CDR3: CASSPRERGLNTEAFF
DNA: TGTGCCAGCAGCCCCCGGGAGAGGGGTTTAAACACTGAAGCTTTCTTT

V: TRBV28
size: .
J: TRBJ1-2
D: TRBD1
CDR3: CASSLLSGGDYGYTF
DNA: TGTGCCAGCAGTCTACTCTCAGGGGGCGACTATGGCTACACCTTC

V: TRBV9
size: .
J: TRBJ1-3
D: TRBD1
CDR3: CASNQGDSGNTIYF
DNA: TGTGCCAGCAACCAGGGGGACTCTGGAAACACCATATATTTT

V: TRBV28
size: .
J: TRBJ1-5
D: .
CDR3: CASSSFGDEANQPQHF
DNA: TGTGCCAGCAGTTCATTCGGGGACGAGGCTAATCAGCCCCAGCATTTT

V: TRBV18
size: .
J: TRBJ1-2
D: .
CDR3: CASSPSGDYGYTF
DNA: TGTGCCAGCTCCCCCTCAGGGGACTATGGCTACACCTTC

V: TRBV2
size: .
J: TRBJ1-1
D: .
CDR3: CASTREGETEAFF
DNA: TGTGCCAGCACCCGGGAAGGGGAGACTGAAGCTTTCTTT

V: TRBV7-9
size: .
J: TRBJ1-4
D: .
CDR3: CASSRWRGTNEKLFF
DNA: TGTGCCAGCAGCCGGTGGAGGGGAACTAATGAAAAACTGTTTTTT

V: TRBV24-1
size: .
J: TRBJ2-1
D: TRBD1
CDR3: CATSEPGPPGGEQFF
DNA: TGTGCCACCAGTGAGCCCGGCCCGCCAGGGGGTGAGCAGTTCTTC

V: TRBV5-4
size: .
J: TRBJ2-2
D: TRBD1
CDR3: CASSLGANRGFGELFF
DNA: TGTGCCAGCAGCTTGGGGGCGAACAGGGGGTTCGGGGAGCTGTTTTTT

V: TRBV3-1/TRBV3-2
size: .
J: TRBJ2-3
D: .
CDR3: CASSEVSDTQYF
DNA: TGTGCCAGCAGCGAAGTCTCAGATACGCAGTATTTT

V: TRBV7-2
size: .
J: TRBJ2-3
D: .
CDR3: CASSQRYTQYF
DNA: TGTGCCAGCAGCCAACGGTATACGCAGTATTTT

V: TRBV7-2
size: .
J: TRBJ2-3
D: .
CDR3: CASRAGDTQYF
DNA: TGTGCCAGCAGGGCGGGTGATACGCAGTATTTT

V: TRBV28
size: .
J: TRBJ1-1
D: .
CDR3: CASSGGQGTEAFF
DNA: TGTGCCAGCAGTGGGGGGCAGGGAACTGAAGCTTTCTTT

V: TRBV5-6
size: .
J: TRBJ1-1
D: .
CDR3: CASSQRPTEAFF
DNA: TGTGCCAGCTCCCAGAGGCCCACTGAAGCTTTCTTT

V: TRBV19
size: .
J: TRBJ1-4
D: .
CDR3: CASSMTATNEKLFF
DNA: TGTGCCAGTAGTATGACGGCAACTAATGAAAAACTGTTTTTT

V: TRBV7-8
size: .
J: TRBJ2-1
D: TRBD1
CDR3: CASSRLRGHSYNEQFF
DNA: TGTGCCAGCAGCCGCCTCAGGGGGCACTCCTACAATGAGCAGTTCTTC

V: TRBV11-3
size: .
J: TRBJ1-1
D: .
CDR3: CASSLNQGNTEAFF
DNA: TGTGCCAGCAGCTTAAACCAAGGGAACACTGAAGCTTTCTTT

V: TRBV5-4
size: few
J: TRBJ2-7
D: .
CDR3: CASSPNSYEQYF
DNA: TGTGCCAGCAGCCCGAACTCCTACGAGCAGTACTTC

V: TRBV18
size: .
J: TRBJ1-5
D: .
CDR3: CASSPGQSNQPQHF
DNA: TGTGCCAGCTCACCTGGGCAAAGTAATCAGCCCCAGCATTTT

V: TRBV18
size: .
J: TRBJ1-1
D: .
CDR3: CASSPPLKGTEAFF
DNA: TGTGCCAGCTCACCACCGCTTAAGGGGACTGAAGCTTTCTTT

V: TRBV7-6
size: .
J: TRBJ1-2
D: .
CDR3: CASSLGPLNYGYTF
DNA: TGTGCCAGCAGCCTGGGACCGCTTAACTATGGCTACACCTTC

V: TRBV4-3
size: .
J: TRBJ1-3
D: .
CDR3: CASSQDRASPGNTIYF
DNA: TGCGCCAGCAGCCAAGACAGGGCGTCCCCTGGAAACACCATATATTTT

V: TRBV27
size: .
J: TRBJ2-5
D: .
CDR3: CASRAAETQYF
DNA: TGTGCCAGCCGGGCAGCAGAGACCCAGTACTTC

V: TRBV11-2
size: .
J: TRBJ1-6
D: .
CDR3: CASSLDIVSPLHF
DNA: TGTGCCAGCAGCTTAGACATTGTTTCACCCCTCCACTTT